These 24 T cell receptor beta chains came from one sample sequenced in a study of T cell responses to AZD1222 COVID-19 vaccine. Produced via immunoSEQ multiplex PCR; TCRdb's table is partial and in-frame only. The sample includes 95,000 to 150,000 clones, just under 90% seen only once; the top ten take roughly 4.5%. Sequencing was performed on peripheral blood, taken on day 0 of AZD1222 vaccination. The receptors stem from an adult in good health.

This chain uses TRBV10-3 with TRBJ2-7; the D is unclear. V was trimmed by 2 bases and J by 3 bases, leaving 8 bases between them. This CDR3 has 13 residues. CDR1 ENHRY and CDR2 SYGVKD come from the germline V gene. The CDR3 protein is CAISENGYYEQYF. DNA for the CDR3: TGTGCCATCAGTGAGAACGGGTACTACGAGCAGTACTTC.

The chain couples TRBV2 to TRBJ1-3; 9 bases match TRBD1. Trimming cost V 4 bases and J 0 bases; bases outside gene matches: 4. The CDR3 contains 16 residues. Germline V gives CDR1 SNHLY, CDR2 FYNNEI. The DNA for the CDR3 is TGTGCCAGCAGTGGGGGACAGGGTTTCTCTGGAAACACCATATATTTT. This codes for CASSGGQGFSGNTIYF.

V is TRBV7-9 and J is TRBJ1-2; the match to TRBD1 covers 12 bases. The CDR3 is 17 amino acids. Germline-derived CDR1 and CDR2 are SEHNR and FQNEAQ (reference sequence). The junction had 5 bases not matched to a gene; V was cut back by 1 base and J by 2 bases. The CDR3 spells CASSLELGQGANYGYTF. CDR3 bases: TGTGCCAGCAGCTTAGAGCTGGGACAGGGGGCCAACTATGGCTACACCTTC.

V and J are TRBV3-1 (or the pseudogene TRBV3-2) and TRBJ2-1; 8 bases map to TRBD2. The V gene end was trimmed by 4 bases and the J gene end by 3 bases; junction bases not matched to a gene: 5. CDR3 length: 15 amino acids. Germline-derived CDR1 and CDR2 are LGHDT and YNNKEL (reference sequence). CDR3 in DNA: TGTGCCAGCAGCCGAACTAGCGGTAACTACAATGAGCAGTTCTTC. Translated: CASSRTSGNYNEQFF.

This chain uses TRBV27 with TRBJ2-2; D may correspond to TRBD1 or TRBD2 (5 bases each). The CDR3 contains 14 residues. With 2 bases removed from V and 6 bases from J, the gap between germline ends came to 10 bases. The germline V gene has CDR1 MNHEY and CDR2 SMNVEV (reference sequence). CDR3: CASSLRDQPGELFF. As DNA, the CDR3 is TGTGCCAGCAGTTTACGGGACCAGCCCGGGGAGCTGTTTTTT.

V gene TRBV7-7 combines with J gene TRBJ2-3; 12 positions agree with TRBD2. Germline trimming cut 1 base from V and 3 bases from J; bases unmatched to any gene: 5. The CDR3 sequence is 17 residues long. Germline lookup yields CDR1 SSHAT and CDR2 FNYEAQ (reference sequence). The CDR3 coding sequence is TGTGCCAGCAGCTTAGTGGAGACTAGCGGGAGAACAGATACGCAGTATTTT. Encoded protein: CASSLVETSGRTDTQYF.

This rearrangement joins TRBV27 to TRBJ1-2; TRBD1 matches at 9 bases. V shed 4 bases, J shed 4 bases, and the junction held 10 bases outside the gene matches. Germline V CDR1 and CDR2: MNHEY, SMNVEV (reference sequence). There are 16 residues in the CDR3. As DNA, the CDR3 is TGTGCCAGCAGTTCCGCTGGACAGGGGCGGAGCTATGGCTACACCTTC. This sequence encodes CASSSAGQGRSYGYTF.

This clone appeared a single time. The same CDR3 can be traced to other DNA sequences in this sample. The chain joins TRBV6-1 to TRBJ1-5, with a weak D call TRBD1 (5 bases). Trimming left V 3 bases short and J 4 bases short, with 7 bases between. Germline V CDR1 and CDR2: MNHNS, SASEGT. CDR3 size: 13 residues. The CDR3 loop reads CASSDQGNQPQHF. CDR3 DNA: TGTGCCAGCAGTGATCAGGGTAATCAGCCCCAGCATTTT.

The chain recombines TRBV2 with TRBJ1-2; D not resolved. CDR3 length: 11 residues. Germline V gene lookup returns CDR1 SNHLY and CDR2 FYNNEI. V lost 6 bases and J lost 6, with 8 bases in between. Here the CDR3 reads CASSLRNGYTF. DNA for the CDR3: TGTGCCAGCAGCCTCAGGAATGGCTACACCTTC.

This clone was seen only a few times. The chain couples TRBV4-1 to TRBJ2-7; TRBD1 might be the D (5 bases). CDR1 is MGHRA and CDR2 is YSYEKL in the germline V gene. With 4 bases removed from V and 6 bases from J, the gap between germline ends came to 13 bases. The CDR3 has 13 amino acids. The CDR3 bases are TGCGCCAGCAGCCTAGGGGATAGGGGCGAGCAGTACTTC. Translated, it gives CASSLGDRGEQYF.

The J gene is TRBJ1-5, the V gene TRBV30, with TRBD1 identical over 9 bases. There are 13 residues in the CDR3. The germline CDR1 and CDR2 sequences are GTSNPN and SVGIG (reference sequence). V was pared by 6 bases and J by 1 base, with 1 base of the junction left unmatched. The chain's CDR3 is CACDRGSNQPQHF. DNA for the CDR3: TGTGCCTGCGACAGGGGGAGCAATCAGCCCCAGCATTTT.

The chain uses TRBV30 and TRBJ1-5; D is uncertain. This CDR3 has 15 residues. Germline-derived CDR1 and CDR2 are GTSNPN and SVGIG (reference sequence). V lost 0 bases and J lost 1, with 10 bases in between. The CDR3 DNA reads TGTGCCTGGAGTGTACAGTCCGGGAGCAATCAGCCCCAGCATTTT. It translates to CAWSVQSGSNQPQHF.

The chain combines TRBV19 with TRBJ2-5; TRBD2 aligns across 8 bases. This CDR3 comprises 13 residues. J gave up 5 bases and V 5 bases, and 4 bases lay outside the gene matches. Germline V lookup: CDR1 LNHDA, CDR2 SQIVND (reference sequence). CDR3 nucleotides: TGTGCCAGTAGTCTTAGCGGGACGGAGACCCAGTACTTC. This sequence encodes CASSLSGTETQYF.

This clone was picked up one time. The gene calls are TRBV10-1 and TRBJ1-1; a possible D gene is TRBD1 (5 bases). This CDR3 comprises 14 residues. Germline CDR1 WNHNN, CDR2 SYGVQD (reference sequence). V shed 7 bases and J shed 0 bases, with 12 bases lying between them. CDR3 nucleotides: TGCGCCAGCATGGGGCGGCAGGTGAACACTGAAGCTTTCTTT. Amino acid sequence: CASMGRQVNTEAFF.

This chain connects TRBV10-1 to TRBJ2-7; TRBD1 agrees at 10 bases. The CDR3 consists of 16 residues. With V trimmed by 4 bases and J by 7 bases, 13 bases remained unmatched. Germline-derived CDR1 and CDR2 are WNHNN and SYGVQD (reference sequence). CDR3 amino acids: CASSGSQRQGADEQYF. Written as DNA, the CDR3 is TGCGCCAGCAGTGGGAGTCAGAGACAGGGGGCAGATGAGCAGTACTTC.

This CDR3 reads CASSAGTSGRNEQFF. The CDR3 DNA reads TGTGCCAGCAGTGCCGGGACTAGCGGGAGAAATGAGCAGTTCTTC. This rearrangement joins TRBV25-1 to TRBJ2-1; 14 nucleotides agree with TRBD2. Germline V lookup: CDR1 MGHDK, CDR2 SYGVNS. This CDR3 comprises 15 residues. J lost 7 bases, V lost 4 bases, and 3 bases had no gene match.

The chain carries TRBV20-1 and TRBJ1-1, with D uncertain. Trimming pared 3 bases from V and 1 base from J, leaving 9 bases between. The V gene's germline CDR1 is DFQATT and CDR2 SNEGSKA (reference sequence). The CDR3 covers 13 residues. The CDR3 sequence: CSASAQPNTEAFF. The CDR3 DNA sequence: TGCAGTGCTAGTGCACAGCCGAACACTGAAGCTTTCTTT.

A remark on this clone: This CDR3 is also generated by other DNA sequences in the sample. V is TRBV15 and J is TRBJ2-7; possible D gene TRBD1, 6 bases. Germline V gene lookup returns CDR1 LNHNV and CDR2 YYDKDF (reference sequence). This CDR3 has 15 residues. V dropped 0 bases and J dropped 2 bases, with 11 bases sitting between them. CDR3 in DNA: TGTGCCACCAGCAGAGATCCCGGACAGCCCTACGAGCAGTACTTC. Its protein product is CATSRDPGQPYEQYF.

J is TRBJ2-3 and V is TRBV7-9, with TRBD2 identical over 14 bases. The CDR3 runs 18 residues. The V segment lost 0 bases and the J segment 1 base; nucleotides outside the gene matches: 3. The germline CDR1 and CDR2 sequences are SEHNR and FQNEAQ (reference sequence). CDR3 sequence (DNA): TGTGCCAGCAGCTTAGCGGGACTAGCGGGAGAGGGCACAGATACGCAGTATTTT. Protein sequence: CASSLAGLAGEGTDTQYF.

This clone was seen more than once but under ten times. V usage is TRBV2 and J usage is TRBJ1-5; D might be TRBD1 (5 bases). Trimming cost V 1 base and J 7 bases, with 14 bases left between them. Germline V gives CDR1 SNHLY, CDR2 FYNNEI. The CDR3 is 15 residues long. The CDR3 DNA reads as TGTGCCAGCAGTGAAGGAGTAGGGGCCGGACAGCCCCAGCATTTT. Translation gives CASSEGVGAGQPQHF. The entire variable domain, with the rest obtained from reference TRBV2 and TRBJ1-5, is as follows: EPEVTQTPSHQVTQMGQEVILRCVPISNHLYFYWYRQILGQKVEFLVSFYNNEISEKSEIFDDQFSVERPDGSNFTLKIRSTKLEDSAMYFCASSEGVGAGQPQHFGDGTRLSIL.

CDR3 sequence reads: CSVEGGRYEQYF. The DNA for the CDR3 is TGCAGCGTTGAAGGGGGGAGGTACGAGCAGTACTTC. J is TRBJ2-7 and V is TRBV29-1; TRBD2 is a possible D gene (6 bases). The CDR3 sequence is 12 residues long. Trimming pared 1 base from V and 4 bases from J, leaving 8 bases between. Germline V gene lookup returns CDR1 SQVTM and CDR2 ANQGSEA.

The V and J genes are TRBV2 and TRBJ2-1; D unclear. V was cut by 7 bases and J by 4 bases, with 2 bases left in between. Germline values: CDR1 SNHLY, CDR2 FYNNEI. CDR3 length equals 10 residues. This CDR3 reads CASMYNEQFF. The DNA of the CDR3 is TGTGCCAGCATGTACAATGAGCAGTTCTTC. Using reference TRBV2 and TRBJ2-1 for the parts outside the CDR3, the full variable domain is EPEVTQTPSHQVTQMGQEVILRCVPISNHLYFYWYRQILGQKVEFLVSFYNNEISEKSEIFDDQFSVERPDGSNFTLKIRSTKLEDSAMYFCASMYNEQFFGPGTRLTVL.

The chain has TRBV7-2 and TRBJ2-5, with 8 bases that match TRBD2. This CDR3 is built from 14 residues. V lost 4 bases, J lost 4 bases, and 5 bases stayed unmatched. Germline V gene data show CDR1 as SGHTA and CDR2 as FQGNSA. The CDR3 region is CASSSGLAAETQYF. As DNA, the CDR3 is TGTGCCAGCAGCTCCGGACTAGCTGCAGAGACCCAGTACTTC.

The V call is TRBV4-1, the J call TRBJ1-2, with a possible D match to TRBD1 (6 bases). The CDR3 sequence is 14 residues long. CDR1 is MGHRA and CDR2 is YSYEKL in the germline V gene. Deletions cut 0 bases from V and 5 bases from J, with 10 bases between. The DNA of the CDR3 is TGCGCCAGCAGCCAAGAAGCAGGGGATTATGGCTACACCTTC. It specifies CASSQEAGDYGYTF.